The 17 T cell receptor beta chains reported below all come from one sample, sequenced in a study of Graves' ophthalmopathy and Graves' hyperthyroidism. Researchers took RNA transcripts and amplified TCR beta CDR3 regions from them. RT-PCR was first run with HTBI primers, then multiplex PCR in a second round. MiXCR, run by TCRdb on the multiplex PCR reads, gives a single entry per CDR3 protein. The sample holds about 620,000 distinct CDR3 sequences, 22% seen once. Material: peripheral blood. All receptors derive from a woman between 18 and 29 years old with stable Graves' hyperthyroidism. Some clones in this sample may be carry-over from other donors' samples.

This clonotype was counted ten times or more. The chain recombines TRBV28 with TRBJ1-5, with D perhaps matching TRBD1 (5 bases). The CDR3 extends over 12 amino acids. V shed 5 bases and J shed 6 bases, with 8 bases lying between them. CDR1 is MDHEN and CDR2 is SYDVKM in the germline V gene. The CDR3 reads CASSIGVQPQHF. In DNA form, the CDR3 reads TGTGCCAGCAGTATAGGGGTTCAGCCCCAGCATTTT.

The CDR3 DNA reads as TGCGCCAGCAGCCAAGGCCGACTAGCGGGGGGCAGGGAGCAGTACTTC. Translating gives CASSQGRLAGGREQYF. The chain carries TRBV4-1 and TRBJ2-7, with TRBD2 matching 13 bases. V was clipped by 1 base and J by 7 bases; unmatched bases: 7. In germline, CDR1 is MGHRA, CDR2 YSYEKL. The CDR3 length is 16 residues.

This clonotype was counted many times. The genes are TRBV10-3 and TRBJ2-3; 9 positions agree with TRBD2. V was clipped by 4 bases and J by 4 bases; unmatched bases: 3. Germline CDR1 ENHRY, CDR2 SYGVKD. The CDR3 loop spans 14 amino acids. The CDR3 region is CAISGLAGSDTQYF. DNA of the CDR3: TGTGCCATCAGTGGTCTAGCGGGGTCAGATACGCAGTATTTT.

This clonotype occurred a few times. The J gene is TRBJ2-2, the V gene TRBV12-3 or TRBV12-4, with D perhaps given as TRBD1 or TRBD2 (5 bases each). V was cut by 2 bases and J by 5 bases, with 15 bases left in between. This CDR3 spans 16 amino acids. CDR3 protein: CASSLRDLELTGELFF. In DNA, the CDR3 is TGTGCCAGCAGTTTAAGGGACCTGGAGCTGACCGGGGAGCTGTTTTTT.

This clonotype was picked up many times. The CDR3 nucleotides read TGCGCCAGCAGCTTCACCGGGACTAATCAAGAGACCCAGTACTTC. Protein product: CASSFTGTNQETQYF. The chain joins TRBV5-1 to TRBJ2-5; 7 positions agree with TRBD2. Germline V gene lookup returns CDR1 SGHRS and CDR2 YFSETQ. V dropped 2 bases and J dropped 2; count of bases not matched to a gene: 6. CDR3 length: 15 residues.

This clonotype was recorded at least ten times. The rearrangement joins TRBV20-1 to TRBJ1-3; the D is unclear. Germline V lookup: CDR1 DFQATT, CDR2 SNEGSKA (reference sequence). V was shortened by 1 base and J by 0 bases, with 13 bases between the two germline ends. This CDR3 is 16 amino acids long. Written as DNA, the CDR3 is TGCAGTGCTAGAGTGGAGGTACTTACCTCTGGAAACACCATATATTTT. As protein: CSARVEVLTSGNTIYF.

As concerns this clonotype: Here the CDR3 omits its conserved ending phenylalanine or tryptophan, so a read error is the likely source. This CDR3 reads CATSDLRGTGGSGELFL. The CDR3 coding sequence is TGTGCCACCAGTGATTTAAGGGGGACAGGGGGCTCCGGGGAGCTGTTTTTG. V and J are TRBV24-1 and TRBJ2-2, with 12 bases identical to TRBD1. This CDR3 is 17 amino acids long. The germline V gene has CDR1 KGHDR and CDR2 SFDVKD. Trimming cost V 1 base and J 6 bases; bases outside gene matches: 5.

This clonotype came up a few times. The chain employs TRBV5-5 and TRBJ1-5; 8 positions agree with TRBD1. The V segment lost 3 bases and the J segment 2 bases; nucleotides outside the gene matches: 7. Germline loops: CDR1 SGHKS, CDR2 YYEKEE (reference sequence). There are 16 residues in the CDR3. CDR3 in amino acids: CASSSRPGQGNQPQHF. The DNA for the CDR3 is TGTGCCAGCAGCTCGCGACCGGGACAGGGCAATCAGCCCCAGCATTTT.

To note about this clonotype: A much larger clone differs from this one at a single base, so this may be a read error. The conserved phenylalanine or tryptophan is not found at the CDR3 terminus, so this likely reflects a read error. This chain connects TRBV12-3 or TRBV12-4 to TRBJ1-2; a possible D gene is TRBD1 (5 bases). The CDR3 loop spans 12 amino acids. V lost 4 bases, J lost 7 bases, and 10 bases lay in between. The CDR3 protein is CASSSGPLGYTL. DNA of the CDR3: TGTGCCAGCAGTTCGGGACCCCTTGGCTACACCTTG.

There are many counts of this clonotype. This chain links TRBV12-3 or TRBV12-4 with TRBJ1-5, with D perhaps TRBD1 (5 bases). CDR3 length: 16 residues. Deletions cut 5 bases from V and 4 bases from J, with 18 bases between. DNA of the CDR3: TGTGCCAGCAGTCCAAACGGGGGGGGTTCTAATCAGCCCCAGCATTTT. Residues: CASSPNGGGSNQPQHF.

This clonotype appeared many times. The J gene is TRBJ2-7, the V gene TRBV12-3 or TRBV12-4; 7 nucleotides agree with TRBD1. V trimming: 3 bases; J trimming: 6 bases; junction bases outside the gene matches: 5. This CDR3 is 13 amino acids long. CDR3 DNA sequence: TGTGCCAGCAGTTTGACAGGGAACGGCGAGCAGTACTTC. Protein sequence: CASSLTGNGEQYF.

The table lists this clonotype with many counts. The CDR3 bases are TGTGCCAGCAGGACCCAGGGCAGGGGGTTTAGCAATCAGCCCCAGCATTTT. Residues: CASRTQGRGFSNQPQHF. This sequence joins TRBV12-3 or TRBV12-4 and TRBJ1-5; 7 nucleotides agree with TRBD1. Losses at the gene ends were 6 bases for V and 0 bases for J; bases not matched to a gene: 11. The CDR3 contains 17 residues.

A remark on this clonotype: This clone may be a read error of a much larger clone one base away. The J gene is TRBJ2-2, the V gene TRBV12-3 or TRBV12-4, with 10 bases that match TRBD1. CDR3 length equals 16 residues. V lost 5 bases, J lost 7 bases, and 10 bases stayed unmatched. The CDR3 coding sequence is TGTGCCAGCAGTAAAGGGCGACAGGGGGCGATCGGGGAGCTGTTTTTT. This codes for CASSKGRQGAIGELFF.

The V and J genes are TRBV30 and TRBJ1-1; D gene uncertain. Germline-derived CDR1 and CDR2 are GTSNPN and SVGIG (reference sequence). Trimming took 2 bases from V and 4 from J, leaving 8 bases between them. The CDR3 extends over 12 amino acids. CDR3 coding DNA: TGTGCCTGGAGTCCCACGGGCACTGAAGCTTTCTTT. It specifies CAWSPTGTEAFF. The full variable domain, in which reference TRBV30 and TRBJ1-1 provide the parts outside the CDR3, is SQTIHQWPATLVQPVGSPLSLECTVEGTSNPNLYWYRQAAGRGLQLLFYSVGIGQISSEVPQNLSASRPQDRQFILSSKKLLLSDSGFYLCAWSPTGTEAFFGQGTRLTVV.

This clonotype was detected many times. The chain uses TRBV5-5 and TRBJ2-5; D remains ambiguous. Trimming stripped 1 base from V and 5 bases from J, with 18 bases between. CDR1 is SGHKS, CDR2 YYEKEE, per germline (reference sequence). This CDR3 comprises 16 residues. CDR3 loop: CASSLYVNRPPETQYF. Here the CDR3 DNA reads TGTGCCAGCAGCTTGTATGTAAATCGGCCACCGGAGACCCAGTACTTC.

The chain combines TRBV11-2 with TRBJ2-7; D unresolved. CDR3 length equals 11 residues. V lost 5 bases to trimming and J lost 7 bases, with 9 bases between them. Germline V gene sequence: CDR1 SGHAT, CDR2 FQNNGV. The DNA of the CDR3 is TGTGCCAGCAGCCCGCATGGGGAGCAGTACTTC. This translates into CASSPHGEQYF.

This clonotype was observed at least ten times. V and J are TRBV12-3 or TRBV12-4 and TRBJ1-2; D is possibly TRBD1 (6 bases). The CDR3 covers 12 residues. V was clipped by 6 bases and J by 9 bases, with 14 bases between them. The CDR3, as DNA: TGTGCCAGCAGCGCCACAGGGACGAGCTACACCTTC. It yields the protein CASSATGTSYTF.